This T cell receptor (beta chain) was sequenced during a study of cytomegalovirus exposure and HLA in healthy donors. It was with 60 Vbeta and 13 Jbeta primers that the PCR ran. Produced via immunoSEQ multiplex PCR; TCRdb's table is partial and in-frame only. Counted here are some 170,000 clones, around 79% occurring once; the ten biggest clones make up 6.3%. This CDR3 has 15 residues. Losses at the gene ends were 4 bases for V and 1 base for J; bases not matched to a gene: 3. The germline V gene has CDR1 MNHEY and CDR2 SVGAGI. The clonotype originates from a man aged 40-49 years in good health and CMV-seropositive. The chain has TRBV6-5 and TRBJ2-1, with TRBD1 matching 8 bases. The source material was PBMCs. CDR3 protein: CASSSTGGSYNEQFF. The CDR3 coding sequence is TGTGCCAGCAGTTCCACAGGGGGGTCCTACAATGAGCAGTTCTTC.